The 14 T cell receptor beta chains below come from one sample, sequenced in a study of blood T cell repertoires in COVID-19. The method was immunoSEQ multiplex PCR; TCRdb's version includes in-frame clones alone and lacks a portion of them. The data contain 200,000 to 250,000 clones, roughly 80% of them seen just once; the ten biggest clones take up roughly 1.3%. Specimen: PBMCs or T cells enriched from blood (not recorded which). The receptor source for this set is a woman between 35 and 50 years old with acute COVID-19.

The genes are TRBV21-1 and TRBJ1-3; the listed D gene, TRBD1, was not tested against the DNA. TRBV21-1 has pseudogene status. The CDR3 is 18 amino acids. As DNA, the CDR3 is TGTGCCAGGCAAGTCTACAGAAGGCCTCGCCTCACTGGAAACACCATATATTTT. Its translation: CARQVYRRPRLTGNTIYF.

This clone has just a few counts. The J gene is TRBJ2-1, the V gene TRBV5-8; 14 nucleotides match TRBD2. V gave up 3 bases and J gave up 0 bases; unmatched junction bases: 8. Per the germline V gene, CDR1 is SGHTS and CDR2 is YDEGEE. The CDR3 is made up of 19 amino acids. The CDR3 loop reads CASSSGTSGSLGSYNEQFF. CDR3 coding DNA: TGTGCCAGCAGCTCCGGGACTAGCGGGAGTTTAGGCTCCTACAATGAGCAGTTCTTC. Full variable domain (missing parts from reference TRBV5-8 and TRBJ2-1): EAGVTQSPTHLIKTRGQQATLRCSPISGHTSVYWYQQALGLGLQFLLWYDEGEERNRGNFPPRFSGRQFPNYSSELNVNALELEDSALYLCASSSGTSGSLGSYNEQFFGPGTRLTVL.

This sequence joins TRBV7-2 and TRBJ1-5, with D hard to call. Trimming removed 0 bases from V and 3 bases from J, with 12 bases in between. The germline V gene has CDR1 SGHTA and CDR2 FQGNSA. The CDR3 is 16 residues long. The chain's CDR3 is CASSLAPGLINQPQHF. In DNA, the CDR3 is TGTGCCAGCAGCTTAGCGCCCGGACTGATCAATCAGCCCCAGCATTTT.

The rearrangement links TRBV28 to TRBJ1-2; 8 nucleotides match TRBD1. The germline V gene has CDR1 MDHEN and CDR2 SYDVKM. J lost 3 bases, V lost 3 bases, and 6 bases had no gene match. The CDR3 totals 15 residues. This CDR3 is CASSLTGELYYGYTF. The CDR3, as DNA: TGTGCCAGCAGTTTGACAGGGGAACTGTACTATGGCTACACCTTC.

CDR3 sequence: CASMRQGIDYGYTF. The CDR3 region has the DNA TGTGCCAGCATGAGACAGGGGATCGACTATGGCTACACCTTC. V is TRBV2 and J is TRBJ1-2; TRBD1 matches 8 bases. The length of the CDR3 is 14 residues. V lost 7 bases, J lost 3 bases, and 7 bases stayed unmatched. Germline V gives CDR1 SNHLY, CDR2 FYNNEI.

This rearrangement joins TRBV20-1 to TRBJ1-4; D unresolved. Trimming pared 3 bases from V and 4 bases from J, leaving 9 bases between. This CDR3 contains 13 residues. Germline CDR1 reads DFQATT; CDR2 reads SNEGSKA (reference sequence). CDR3 sequence (DNA): TGCAGTGCTAGTAAACAGAATAATGAAAAACTGTTTTTT. Protein: CSASKQNNEKLFF.

V and J are TRBV9 and TRBJ1-1; D is ambiguous. CDR1 is SGDLS and CDR2 is YYNGEE in the germline V gene. This CDR3 spans 17 amino acids. V lost 4 bases, J lost 4 bases, and 23 bases lay in between. CDR3 amino acids: CASSSDPGLVRVTEAFF. The CDR3 DNA follows: TGTGCCAGCAGCTCCGACCCGGGTCTCGTAAGAGTCACTGAAGCTTTCTTT.

The gene calls are TRBV18 and TRBJ1-4; possibly TRBD1 for D (6 bases). Germline CDR1 KGHSH, CDR2 LQKENI. Trimming took off 6 bases at V and 2 bases at J, with 10 bases between the two ends. This CDR3 is 14 amino acids long. The CDR3 loop reads CASSLRGTNEKLFF. The CDR3 bases are TGTGCCAGCTCCCTCAGGGGTACTAATGAAAAACTGTTTTTT. Based on the CDR3 plus reference TRBV18 and TRBJ1-4, the full variable domain is NAGVMQNPRHLVRRRGQEARLRCSPMKGHSHVYWYRQLPEEGLKFMVYLQKENIIDESGMPKERFSAEFPKEGPSILRIQQVVRGDSAAYFCASSLRGTNEKLFFGSGTQLSVL.

A few counts support this clone. The chain employs TRBV18 and TRBJ1-1; D remains ambiguous. Germline V gene data show CDR1 as KGHSH and CDR2 as LQKENI. The CDR3 spans 13 residues. V was pared by 3 bases and J by 4 bases, with 9 bases between. The CDR3 coding sequence is TGTGCCAGCTCACCGACTACAGCCACTGAAGCTTTCTTT. Its translation: CASSPTTATEAFF.

V is TRBV23-1 and J is TRBJ2-3; weak D call: TRBD2 (5 bases). TRBV23-1 is assigned to the ORF class and has an uncertain function. V was trimmed by 6 bases and J by 2 bases, leaving 15 bases between them. CDR3 length equals 15 residues. CDR3 in amino acids: CASSQRTPYTDTQYF. The DNA of the CDR3 is TGCGCCAGCAGCCAACGGACTCCCTACACAGATACGCAGTATTTT.

The table lists this clone with a count of one. CDR3 nucleotide sequence: TGTGCCAGCAGCACACCGACAGGGAACCCCTACAATGAGCAGTTCTTC. It codes for CASSTPTGNPYNEQFF. The chain combines TRBV6-2 or TRBV6-3 with TRBJ2-1, with TRBD1 identical over 7 bases. After removal of 6 bases from V and 2 bases from J, the junction contained 10 bases not matched to a gene. This CDR3 has 16 residues. In germline, CDR1 is MNHEY, CDR2 SVGEGT.

The V call is TRBV30, the J call TRBJ1-1, with 7 nucleotides matching TRBD1. Losses at the gene ends were 4 bases for V and 5 bases for J; bases not matched to a gene: 10. The germline CDR1 and CDR2 sequences are GTSNPN and SVGIG (reference sequence). This CDR3 contains 14 residues. CDR3 DNA sequence: TGTGCCTGGAACCCAACAGGGGTGGGGACTGAAGCTTTCTTT. It translates to CAWNPTGVGTEAFF.

The genes are TRBV29-1 and TRBJ2-7; 10 bases agree with TRBD1. CDR1 and CDR2 (germline): SQVTM, ANQGSEA. The CDR3 consists of 12 residues. Losses at the gene ends were 8 bases for V and 10 bases for J; bases not matched to a gene: 11. CDR3 sequence: CSFRQGANDQYF. As DNA, the CDR3 is TGCAGCTTCCGACAGGGGGCGAATGACCAGTACTTC.

The chain has TRBV18 and TRBJ2-7; TRBD1 matches at 8 bases. After removal of 2 bases from V and 2 bases from J, the junction contained 2 bases not matched to a gene. CDR1 and CDR2 (germline): KGHSH, LQKENI. The CDR3 runs 14 residues. The CDR3 sequence is CASSPGTGPYEQYF. The CDR3 coding sequence is TGTGCCAGCTCACCAGGGACAGGCCCCTACGAGCAGTACTTC.